The 29 T cell receptor beta chains given below trace back to one sample, sequenced in a study of post-analysis software for immune sequencing data. General study points: Patients used several TRBV segments, including TRBV5-6, TRBV5-1 and TRBV20-1, more often than controls.

The authors incorporated unique molecular identifiers into the TCR beta cDNA libraries. In TCRdb, the PCR reads were re-called with MiXCR into one record per CDR3 protein. The data show roughly 400,000 distinct CDR3 sequences, 35% to 45% seen once. Their antigens remain unidentified. The specimen sequenced was blood. The receptor source for this set is a girl aged 2 to 10 with multiple sclerosis.

The rearrangement uses TRBV5-1 and TRBJ2-5; the D gene could be TRBD1 or TRBD2 (5 bases each). The CDR3 covers 16 residues. From germline, CDR1 is SGHRS and CDR2 YFSETQ. V lost 3 bases and J 5 bases, leaving 20 bases between the germline ends. CDR3 sequence: CASSSSGTRGVETQYF. The CDR3 nucleotides are TGCGCCAGCAGCTCGTCCGGGACCCGGGGAGTGGAGACCCAGTACTTC. Combining the CDR3 with reference TRBV5-1 and TRBJ2-5 gives the whole variable domain KAGVTQTPRYLIKTRGQQVTLSCSPISGHRSVSWYQQTPGQGLQFLFEYFSETQRNKGNFPGRFSGRQFSNSRSEMNVSTLELGDSALYLCASSSSGTRGVETQYFGPGTRLLVL.

The sample holds a few counts of this clonotype. J is TRBJ2-1 and V is TRBV20-1; TRBD1 matches 7 bases. Germline-derived CDR1 and CDR2 are DFQATT and SNEGSKA (reference sequence). After removal of 6 bases from V and 3 bases from J, the junction contained 8 bases not matched to a gene. The CDR3 runs 14 residues. CDR3 sequence: CSAIDRVIYNEQFF. CDR3 DNA: TGCAGTGCCATAGACAGGGTTATCTACAATGAGCAGTTCTTC.

This clonotype has just a few counts. The CDR3: CSARRTGSLMAKNIQYF. The CDR3 coding sequence is TGCAGTGCTAGAAGGACAGGGAGTTTGATGGCCAAAAACATTCAGTACTTC. V usage is TRBV20-1 and J usage is TRBJ2-4; 8 bases are shared with TRBD1. After removal of 2 bases from V and 1 base from J, the junction contained 10 bases not matched to a gene. CDR1 DFQATT and CDR2 SNEGSKA come from the germline V gene (reference sequence). This CDR3 contains 17 residues.

The chain combines TRBV7-3 with TRBJ2-7; the match to TRBD1 covers 8 bases. CDR1 and CDR2 (germline): SGHTA, FQGTGA. With 5 bases clipped from V and 2 bases from J, the junction kept 5 bases outside the gene matches. The CDR3 consists of 14 residues. The CDR3 DNA is TGTGCCAGCAGCGACCGGGACAGGCCCTACGAGCAGTACTTC. It translates to CASSDRDRPYEQYF.

The chain couples TRBV14 to TRBJ1-6; weak D call: TRBD1 (6 bases). The germline V gene has CDR1 SGHDN and CDR2 FVKESK. This CDR3 comprises 15 residues. The ends were cut back, 4 bases at V and 5 bases at J, with 12 bases in the middle. The CDR3 region is CASSRRTGNNSPLHF. In nucleotides, the CDR3 is TGTGCCAGCAGCCGGCGAACAGGGAATAATTCACCCCTCCACTTT.

CDR3 amino acids: CSVRTGGFDTEAFF. In DNA form, the CDR3 reads TGCAGCGTTAGGACAGGGGGCTTTGATACTGAAGCTTTCTTT. The chain recombines TRBV29-1 with TRBJ1-1; 11 positions match TRBD1. This CDR3 has 14 amino acids. The germline CDR1 and CDR2 sequences are SQVTM and ANQGSEA. Losses at the gene ends were 5 bases for V and 5 bases for J; bases not matched to a gene: 7.

This clonotype was recorded a few times. The V call is TRBV24-1, the J call TRBJ2-5; 9 bases match TRBD1. The J call may be in error: the DNA end matches TRBJ2-7 better. Looked up from germline, CDR1 is KGHDR and CDR2 is SFDVKD. The CDR3 consists of 16 residues. CDR3 loop: CATSDSRGQGSGEQYF. The CDR3 bases are TGTGCCACCAGTGATTCCCGCGGACAGGGGAGCGGCGAGCAGTACTTC.

The chain is built from TRBV5-1 and TRBJ1-2; weak D call: TRBD1 (5 bases). V was clipped by 4 bases and J by 7 bases, with 17 bases between them. Looked up from germline, CDR1 is SGHRS and CDR2 is YFSETQ. The CDR3 has 14 amino acids. CDR3 bases: TGCGCCAGCAGCGTCGGACATTACGTCACTGGCTACACCTTC. Its translation is CASSVGHYVTGYTF.

This clonotype was counted a few times. The rearrangement links TRBV3-1 to TRBJ2-7, with D tentatively TRBD2 (5 bases). The CDR3 sequence is 14 residues long. Germline V gene sequence: CDR1 LGHDT, CDR2 YNNKEL (reference sequence). The germline V and J ends were trimmed by 3 bases and 6 bases, with 15 bases remaining between them. Written as DNA, the CDR3 is TGTGCCAGCAGCCATACTAGTTCTGGCTCCGAGCAGTACTTC. This sequence encodes CASSHTSSGSEQYF.

As DNA, the CDR3 is TGCGCCAGCAGTCTTAGGGGCGATAACTATGGCTACACCTTC. Protein: CASSLRGDNYGYTF. This chain uses TRBV5-1 with TRBJ1-2, with a tentative D call TRBD1 (5 bases). This CDR3 spans 14 amino acids. The V gene's germline CDR1 is SGHRS and CDR2 YFSETQ. V dropped 5 bases and J dropped 1 base, with 12 bases sitting between them. Full variable domain (remainder filled in from reference TRBV5-1 and TRBJ1-2): KAGVTQTPRYLIKTRGQQVTLSCSPISGHRSVSWYQQTPGQGLQFLFEYFSETQRNKGNFPGRFSGRQFSNSRSEMNVSTLELGDSALYLCASSLRGDNYGYTFGSGTRLTVV.

This chain uses TRBV7-3 with TRBJ2-7; possible D gene TRBD1, 6 bases. V lost 0 bases and J lost 5, with 17 bases in between. This CDR3 has 16 amino acids. Per the germline V gene, CDR1 is SGHTA and CDR2 is FQGTGA. The CDR3 DNA sequence: TGTGCCAGCAGCTTAACGGCCAGGGGCTATTGGAACGAGCAGTACTTC. This codes for CASSLTARGYWNEQYF. Filled out from reference TRBV7-3 and TRBJ2-7, the complete variable domain reads GAGVSQTPSNKVTEKGKYVELRCDPISGHTALYWYRQSLGQGPEFLIYFQGTGAADDSGLPNDRFFAVRPEGSVSTLKIQRTERGDSAVYLCASSLTARGYWNEQYFGPGTRLTVT.

In this sample, this clonotype turned up a few times. The chain couples TRBV4-1 to TRBJ2-5, with D possibly TRBD2 on 5 matching bases. The CDR3 loop spans 13 amino acids. The V end was cut by 3 bases, the J end by 4 bases, with 9 bases between. In germline, CDR1 is MGHRA, CDR2 YSYEKL. The CDR3 bases are TGCGCCAGCAGCCATCTAGAGGGAGAGACCCAGTACTTC. This sequence encodes CASSHLEGETQYF.

The chain has TRBV28 and TRBJ2-7, with 9 bases fitting TRBD2. V was pared by 3 bases and J by 2 bases, with 8 bases of the junction left unmatched. Germline V CDR1 and CDR2: MDHEN, SYDVKM. The CDR3 runs to 16 residues. CDR3 in amino acids: CASSLVLAGPPYEQYF. In DNA, the CDR3 is TGTGCCAGCAGTTTGGTTCTAGCGGGGCCACCCTACGAGCAGTACTTC.

The genes are TRBV12-3 or TRBV12-4 and TRBJ2-5, with TRBD2 matching over 13 bases. Trimming at V came to 6 bases and at J to 5 bases, leaving 6 bases not matched to a gene. The CDR3 contains 15 residues. DNA for the CDR3: TGTGCCAGCAGACGAGGACTAGCGGGGGATGAGACCCAGTACTTC. Its protein is CASRRGLAGDETQYF.

This clonotype was observed many times. The J gene is TRBJ1-1, the V gene TRBV7-9, with D tentatively TRBD1 (6 bases). Trimming cost V 2 bases and J 3 bases, with 7 bases left between them. The CDR3 sequence is 13 residues long. Germline V CDR1 and CDR2: SEHNR, FQNEAQ (reference sequence). CDR3 sequence: CASSLSGDTEAFF. The CDR3 coding sequence is TGTGCCAGCAGCTTATCAGGGGACACTGAAGCTTTCTTT.

The rearrangement links TRBV9 to TRBJ2-7; possible D gene TRBD2, 6 bases. Germline CDR1 reads SGDLS; CDR2 reads YYNGEE. CDR3 length: 14 amino acids. Trimming shortened V by 0 bases and J by 2 bases, and 9 bases separated the two germline ends. The CDR3: CASSVGRGPYEQYF. The CDR3 DNA reads TGTGCCAGCAGCGTAGGGAGGGGTCCCTACGAGCAGTACTTC.

This clonotype was observed a handful of times. The gene calls are TRBV10-2 and TRBJ2-1; 8 nucleotides match TRBD2. CDR1 is WSHSY and CDR2 is SAAADI in the germline V gene. This CDR3 contains 14 residues. V gave up 4 bases and J gave up 4 bases; unmatched junction bases: 3. CDR3 DNA sequence: TGCGCCAGCAGTGCCCGGGGGGGTTACAATGAGCAGTTCTTC. This codes for CASSARGGYNEQFF.

This clonotype was picked up a small number of times. The V gene is TRBV12-3 or TRBV12-4, the J gene TRBJ2-5; D is uncertain. Trimming took off 7 bases at V and 5 bases at J, with 14 bases between the two ends. This CDR3 is 13 amino acids long. Written as DNA, the CDR3 is TGTGCCAGCAAAAAGGCAGGAGTCGAGACCCAGTACTTC. Protein sequence: CASKKAGVETQYF.

The rearrangement joins TRBV20-1 to TRBJ2-2, with 7 bases that match TRBD1. CDR1 and CDR2 (germline): DFQATT, SNEGSKA (reference sequence). This CDR3 has 14 residues. The junction had 6 bases not matched to a gene; V was cut back by 6 bases and J by 2 bases. CDR3 in amino acids: CSAPRQGNTGELFF. CDR3 in DNA: TGCAGTGCCCCACGACAGGGAAACACCGGGGAGCTGTTTTTT.

V and J are TRBV5-1 and TRBJ2-5, with 11 positions matching TRBD1. The J call may be in error: the DNA end matches TRBJ2-7 better. Germline assignment: CDR1 SGHRS and CDR2 YFSETQ. The CDR3 loop spans 16 amino acids. CDR3 in DNA: TGCGCCAGCAGCCCAGGACTGGACAGGGGGCGTAACGAGCAGTACTTC. It translates to CASSPGLDRGRNEQYF.

A word on this clonotype: The conserved closing phenylalanine or tryptophan is absent in this CDR3, likely reflecting a read error. The rearrangement uses TRBV7-3 and TRBJ1-1; no definite D call. The CDR3 covers 12 residues. The V end lost 4 bases, the J end lost 7 bases, and 10 bases lay between the germline ends. Per the germline V gene, CDR1 is SGHTA and CDR2 is FQGTGA. Here the CDR3 DNA reads TGTGCCAGCAGCTCGACCGGGATTGAAGCTTTCTGT. Translated: CASSSTGIEAFC.

The rearrangement joins TRBV12-5 to TRBJ1-6, with a weak D call TRBD1 (6 bases). The germline gives CDR1 LGHNT, CDR2 FRNRAP. This CDR3 is 14 amino acids long. With 4 bases removed from V and 2 bases from J, the gap between germline ends came to 6 bases. The CDR3 sequence: CASGWTAYNSPLHF. DNA for the CDR3: TGTGCTAGTGGTTGGACAGCCTATAATTCACCCCTCCACTTT. The entire variable domain, with the rest obtained from reference TRBV12-5 and TRBJ1-6, is as follows: DARVTQTPRHKVTEMGQEVTMRCQPILGHNTVFWYRQTMMQGLELLAYFRNRAPLDDSGMPKDRFSAEMPDATLATLKIQPSEPRDSAVYFCASGWTAYNSPLHFGNGTRLTVT.

The V call is TRBV20-1, the J call TRBJ2-3; D ambiguous. Germline values: CDR1 DFQATT, CDR2 SNEGSKA (reference sequence). The CDR3 runs 14 residues. V was cut by 4 bases and J by 3 bases, with 14 bases left in between. CDR3 nucleotides: TGCAGTGCTACAAGGCCGGGTCTAACAGATACGCAGTATTTT. Translation gives CSATRPGLTDTQYF.

This chain uses TRBV6-1 with TRBJ2-1; D call uncertain. Trimming pared 4 bases from V and 6 bases from J, leaving 7 bases between. Germline CDR1 is MNHNS and CDR2 is SASEGT. This CDR3 spans 12 amino acids. The CDR3 spells CASSGDLNEQFF. The CDR3 DNA is TGTGCCAGCAGTGGGGATCTCAATGAGCAGTTCTTC.

This chain uses TRBV29-1 with TRBJ2-3, with a possible D match to TRBD1 (5 bases). The V end was cut by 4 bases, the J end by 0 bases, with 14 bases between. The germline CDR1 and CDR2 sequences are SQVTM and ANQGSEA. The CDR3 covers 15 residues. CDR3 nucleotide sequence: TGCAGCGTTGTAGGGGCGGATACTAGCACAGATACGCAGTATTTT. Its protein is CSVVGADTSTDTQYF.

The chain recombines TRBV27 with TRBJ2-1; D ambiguous. This CDR3 has 14 residues. The germline V and J ends were trimmed by 7 bases and 8 bases, with 18 bases remaining between them. Germline V gene lookup returns CDR1 MNHEY and CDR2 SMNVEV (reference sequence). CDR3 bases: TGTGCCAGCACGTCTCTATCACGAGAGGATGAGCAGTTCTTC. Protein: CASTSLSREDEQFF.

This chain connects TRBV5-1 to TRBJ2-3; D gene unclear. Looked up from germline, CDR1 is SGHRS and CDR2 is YFSETQ. V was shortened by 4 bases and J by 5 bases, with 14 bases between the two germline ends. This CDR3 is 14 amino acids long. Here the CDR3 DNA reads TGCGCCAGCAGCCTGCTACCATCGCAAGATACGCAGTATTTT. Translated: CASSLLPSQDTQYF.

This sequence joins TRBV20-1 and TRBJ2-1; D not resolved. Germline-derived CDR1 and CDR2 are DFQATT and SNEGSKA (reference sequence). The ends were cut back, 0 bases at V and 8 bases at J, with 14 bases in the middle. The CDR3 has 14 residues. The CDR3, as DNA: TGCAGTGCTAGAGATCTAGGGCAGTTCCATGAGCAGTTCTTC. Protein: CSARDLGQFHEQFF.

This rearrangement joins TRBV4-3 to TRBJ2-5; D call uncertain. The CDR3 has 15 residues. Trimming cost V 0 bases and J 3 bases, with 11 bases left between them. The germline V gene encodes CDR1 LGHNA and CDR2 YSLEER. In DNA form, the CDR3 reads TGCGCCAGCAGCCAAGAAGGGAAGGCGGAAGAGACCCAGTACTTC. Translation: CASSQEGKAEETQYF.